Listed below are T cell receptor beta chains from one sample, sequenced in a study of response to subunit inactivated influenza vaccine. One entry per CDR3 protein, called by TCRdb with MiXCR from the RT-PCR reads. The sample yields fewer than 650,000 distinct CDR3 sequences, 10% to 15% seen once. The sample consisted of PBMCs from blood, taken roughly 48 days after vaccination. All receptors derive from a man aged 50-60 years who received an inactivated influenza vaccine. The CDR3 runs from the conserved cysteine through the conserved F or W. The D gene is left open where the match is weak. Not all rows give a size; the values are once, few, many and, for expanded clones, a class.

v_call: TRBV7-9
clone_size: few
j_call: TRBJ2-5
d_call: TRBD1
cdr3_nt: TGTGCCAGCAGCTGGACAGGGACTCAAGAGACCCAGTACTTC
cdr3_aa: CASSWTGTQETQYF

v_call: TRBV29-1
clone_size: few
j_call: TRBJ2-5
d_call: TRBD1
cdr3_nt: TGCAGCGCTGGACAGGGGTTGGAGACCCAGTACTTC
cdr3_aa: CSAGQGLETQYF

v_call: TRBV7-3
clone_size: NA
j_call: TRBJ2-3
d_call: TRBD1
cdr3_nt: TGTGCCAGCAGCGAGGGGGCCTTCACAGATACGCAGTATTTT
cdr3_aa: CASSEGAFTDTQYF

v_call: TRBV5-1
clone_size: few
j_call: TRBJ2-3
d_call: NA
cdr3_nt: TGCGCCAGCCAAGATGTCACTGGTACGCAGTATTTT
cdr3_aa: CASQDVTGTQYF

v_call: TRBV20-1
clone_size: many
j_call: TRBJ2-1
d_call: NA
cdr3_nt: TGCAGTGCTAGTGAGGGACAAGAGTACAATGAGCAGTTCTTC
cdr3_aa: CSASEGQEYNEQFF

v_call: TRBV6-2/TRBV6-3
clone_size: few
j_call: TRBJ1-1
d_call: NA
cdr3_nt: TGTGCCAGCAATCGGGGGGTCACTGAAGCTTTCTTT
cdr3_aa: CASNRGVTEAFF

v_call: TRBV9
clone_size: NA
j_call: TRBJ2-2
d_call: TRBD1
cdr3_nt: TGTGCCAGCAGCGTAGAGACAGGGGACACCGGGGAGCTGTTTTTT
cdr3_aa: CASSVETGDTGELFF

v_call: TRBV5-1
clone_size: few
j_call: TRBJ2-5
d_call: TRBD1
cdr3_nt: TGCGCCAGCAGCTTGGGGACAGGATATTCAGAGACCCAGTACTTC
cdr3_aa: CASSLGTGYSETQYF

v_call: TRBV7-2
clone_size: NA
j_call: TRBJ2-3
d_call: TRBD1
cdr3_nt: TGTGCCAGCAGCCGGGGGACAGGGGATACGCAGTATTTT
cdr3_aa: CASSRGTGDTQYF

v_call: TRBV5-1
clone_size: NA
j_call: TRBJ1-1
d_call: NA
cdr3_nt: TGCGCCAGCGGCCAGCGTGCGGGTGAAGCTTTCTTT
cdr3_aa: CASGQRAGEAFF

v_call: TRBV20-1
clone_size: NA
j_call: TRBJ2-7
d_call: TRBD2
cdr3_nt: TGCAGTGCCGCACCCGGGACTAGCGGGGCCAGCTCCTACGAGCAGTACTTC
cdr3_aa: CSAAPGTSGASSYEQYF

v_call: TRBV28
clone_size: NA
j_call: TRBJ2-5
d_call: TRBD1
cdr3_nt: TGTGCCAGCAGTTTAAGCGTCGGGACAGGGAGAGAGACCCAGTACTTC
cdr3_aa: CASSLSVGTGRETQYF

v_call: TRBV7-2
clone_size: NA
j_call: TRBJ2-7
d_call: TRBD1
cdr3_nt: TGTGCCAGCACCCCGGGACAGGGGACCTACGAGCAGTACTTC
cdr3_aa: CASTPGQGTYEQYF

v_call: TRBV15
clone_size: NA
j_call: TRBJ2-5
d_call: NA
cdr3_nt: TGTGCCACCAGCAGCGTACTAGTCCAAGAGACCCAGTACTTC
cdr3_aa: CATSSVLVQETQYF

v_call: TRBV7-9
clone_size: few
j_call: TRBJ2-2
d_call: NA
cdr3_nt: TGTGCCAGCAGCTTTGCAGCCTTACCCCTGAGCACCGGGGAGCTGTTTTTT
cdr3_aa: CASSFAALPLSTGELFF

v_call: TRBV24-1
clone_size: NA
j_call: TRBJ1-5
d_call: NA
cdr3_nt: TGTGCCACCACCGACTCCGGACAGAGGAGGGAGGGCAATCAGCCCCAGCATTTT
cdr3_aa: CATTDSGQRREGNQPQHF

v_call: TRBV7-9
clone_size: few
j_call: TRBJ1-2
d_call: TRBD1
cdr3_nt: TGTGCCAGCAGCGGACAGGGTGCCTACACCTTC
cdr3_aa: CASSGQGAYTF

v_call: TRBV6-2/TRBV6-3
clone_size: few
j_call: TRBJ1-2
d_call: NA
cdr3_nt: TGTGCCAGCAGGATCCGAGGCCATGGCTACACCTTC
cdr3_aa: CASRIRGHGYTF

v_call: TRBV7-8
clone_size: few
j_call: TRBJ2-5
d_call: TRBD2
cdr3_nt: TGTGCCAGCAGCTTATATCCTCTTATTGGCAGCGGGGGGGAGGAGACCCAGTACTTC
cdr3_aa: CASSLYPLIGSGGEETQYF

v_call: TRBV12-3/TRBV12-4
clone_size: many
j_call: TRBJ2-3
d_call: TRBD1
cdr3_nt: TGTGCCAGCAGTTTAGGCCGGACAGGTGTGAGGGATACGCAGTATTTT
cdr3_aa: CASSLGRTGVRDTQYF

v_call: TRBV4-3
clone_size: few
j_call: TRBJ2-3
d_call: TRBD2
cdr3_nt: TGCGCCAGCAGCCAAGAAGGACTAGCTAGCACAGATACGCAGTATTTT
cdr3_aa: CASSQEGLASTDTQYF

v_call: TRBV28
clone_size: few
j_call: TRBJ2-5
d_call: TRBD2
cdr3_nt: TGTGCCAGCAGCCGGGACTACAAACAAGAGACCCAGTACTTC
cdr3_aa: CASSRDYKQETQYF

v_call: TRBV10-3
clone_size: few
j_call: TRBJ2-5
d_call: NA
cdr3_nt: TGTGCCATCAGTGAGTTAGTTGGGTCAGGAGAGACCCAGTACTTC
cdr3_aa: CAISELVGSGETQYF

v_call: TRBV20-1
clone_size: NA
j_call: TRBJ2-7
d_call: TRBD1
cdr3_nt: TGCAGTGCTGCCGACGGGACAGGGAGCTCCTACGAGCAGTACTTC
cdr3_aa: CSAADGTGSSYEQYF

v_call: TRBV5-1
clone_size: NA
j_call: TRBJ1-1
d_call: NA
cdr3_nt: TGCGCCAGCAGTTCCGGACACTCCACTGAAGCTTTCTTT
cdr3_aa: CASSSGHSTEAFF

v_call: TRBV3-1
clone_size: NA
j_call: TRBJ2-7
d_call: TRBD2
cdr3_nt: TGTGCCAGCAGCCCTGGACTAGCGGGAGTGGGCTACGAGCAGTACTTC
cdr3_aa: CASSPGLAGVGYEQYF

v_call: TRBV10-2
clone_size: NA
j_call: TRBJ2-2
d_call: NA
cdr3_nt: TGCGCCAGCGCGGACAGCTCGACCGGGGAGCTGTTTTTT
cdr3_aa: CASADSSTGELFF

v_call: TRBV11-2
clone_size: NA
j_call: TRBJ1-2
d_call: TRBD1
cdr3_nt: TGTGCCAGCAGCTTAGATGGGGGACAGCGAACTAACTATGGCTACACCTTC
cdr3_aa: CASSLDGGQRTNYGYTF

v_call: TRBV5-6
clone_size: NA
j_call: TRBJ2-3
d_call: TRBD2
cdr3_nt: TGTGCCAGCAGCTTGTTCCAGCGGGGGGTCACAGATACGCAGTATTTT
cdr3_aa: CASSLFQRGVTDTQYF

v_call: TRBV20-1
clone_size: NA
j_call: TRBJ2-3
d_call: NA
cdr3_nt: TGCAGTGCTAGAGACCCCCGAAGCACAGATACGCAGTATTTT
cdr3_aa: CSARDPRSTDTQYF

v_call: TRBV29-1
clone_size: few
j_call: TRBJ2-7
d_call: NA
cdr3_nt: TGCAGCGTTGACAGAGATTACGAGCAGTACTTC
cdr3_aa: CSVDRDYEQYF

v_call: TRBV3-1
clone_size: many
j_call: TRBJ2-7
d_call: NA
cdr3_nt: TGTGCCAGCAGCCAAGATAGTCGAGGTTCCTACGAGCAGTACTTC
cdr3_aa: CASSQDSRGSYEQYF